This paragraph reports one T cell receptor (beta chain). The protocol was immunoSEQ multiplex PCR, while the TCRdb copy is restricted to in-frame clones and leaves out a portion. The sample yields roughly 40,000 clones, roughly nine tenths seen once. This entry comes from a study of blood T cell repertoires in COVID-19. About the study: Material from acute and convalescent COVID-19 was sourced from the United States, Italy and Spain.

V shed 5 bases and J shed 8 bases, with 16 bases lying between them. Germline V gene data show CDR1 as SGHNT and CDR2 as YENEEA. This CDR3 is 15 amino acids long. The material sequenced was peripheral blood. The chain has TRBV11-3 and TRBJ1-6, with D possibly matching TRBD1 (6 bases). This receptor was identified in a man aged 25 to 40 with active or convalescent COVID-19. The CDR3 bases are TGTGCCAGCAGCACAGGGAGGGGCAGCGATTCACCCCTCCACTTT. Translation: CASSTGRGSDSPLHF.